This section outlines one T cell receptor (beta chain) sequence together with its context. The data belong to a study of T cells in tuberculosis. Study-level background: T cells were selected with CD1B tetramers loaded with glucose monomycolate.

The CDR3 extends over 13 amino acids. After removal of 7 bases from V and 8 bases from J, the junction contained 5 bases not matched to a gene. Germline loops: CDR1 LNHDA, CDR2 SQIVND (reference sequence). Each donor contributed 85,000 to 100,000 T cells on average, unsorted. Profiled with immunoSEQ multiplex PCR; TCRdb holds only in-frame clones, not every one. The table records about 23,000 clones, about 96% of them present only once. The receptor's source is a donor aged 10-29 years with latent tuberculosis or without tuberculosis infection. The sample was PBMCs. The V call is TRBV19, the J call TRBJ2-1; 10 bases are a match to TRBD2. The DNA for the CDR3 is TGTGCCAGTAATAGCGGGAGGATCCATGAGCAGTTCTTC. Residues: CASNSGRIHEQFF.